This is a list of T cell receptor beta chains from one sample in a study of blood T cells in healthy people across ages. From the 5' RACE reads, TCRdb called clonotypes with MiXCR, one entry per CDR3 protein. This table holds 750,000 to 950,000 distinct CDR3 sequences, 25% to 35% found once. The same data also went into a second study, on T cells of mothers and their children.

The specimen sequenced was blood. These receptors were obtained from a woman aged 40 to 55 in good health. The CDR3 runs from the conserved cysteine through the conserved F or W. A D gene is named only where the DNA matches it firmly. Clone size is not always given. Where it is, it says once, few, many or a class for expanded clones.

J gene | V gene | clone size | D gene | CDR3 DNA | CDR3 protein
TRBJ1-2 | TRBV27 | - | - | TGTGCCAGCAGTTTATCCGCAGGATTCCCGCTAGGCTATGGCTACACCTTC | CASSLSAGFPLGYGYTF
TRBJ2-7 | TRBV7-9 | - | - | TGTGCCAGCAGCTTAGTAGCACTCCCTAGGGCGGAGCAGTACTTC | CASSLVALPRAEQYF
TRBJ2-3 | TRBV12-3/TRBV12-4 | - | TRBD2 | TGTGCCAGCAGACTAGCGGGGAGAGCAGATACGCAGTATTTT | CASRLAGRADTQYF
TRBJ2-3 | TRBV18 | many | TRBD1 | TGTGCCAGCTCACCTGGGACAGGGCTCACAGATACGCAGTATTTT | CASSPGTGLTDTQYF
TRBJ2-1 | TRBV9 | - | - | TGTGCCAGCAGCGTAGATAGTGGGACGGGAGTACTGAATGAGCAGTTCTTC | CASSVDSGTGVLNEQFF
TRBJ1-1 | TRBV27 | few | - | TGTGCCAGCCAGGGGCAGGGGATGAACACTGAAGCTTTCTTT | CASQGQGMNTEAFF
TRBJ1-2 | TRBV7-8 | - | - | TGTGCCAGCAGCTTAGGCCCTGGAGTAGCGTATGGCTACACCTTC | CASSLGPGVAYGYTF
TRBJ2-4 | TRBV7-9 | few | - | TGTGCCAGCACCCCCGTGGAGGCCGGCAAAAACATTCAGTACTTC | CASTPVEAGKNIQYF
TRBJ2-3 | TRBV29-1 | many | - | TGCAGCGTTGTCTCCCCGGCAGATACGCAGTATTTT | CSVVSPADTQYF
TRBJ1-1 | TRBV12-3/TRBV12-4 | few | - | TGTGCCAGCAGGGTGGGACAACAGAACACTGAAGCTTTCTTT | CASRVGQQNTEAFF
TRBJ2-1 | TRBV7-8 | few | TRBD1 | TGTGCCAGCAGCTTCGACAGGGGGCGGGAGCAGTTCTTC | CASSFDRGREQFF
TRBJ1-2 | TRBV5-1 | once | TRBD1 | TGCGCCAGCAGCGGGGGGAGAGGGGGCGATGGCTACACCTTC | CASSGGRGGDGYTF
TRBJ2-1 | TRBV5-1 | once | TRBD2 | TGCGCCAGCAGCCCTGGGGTTCCGGGGGGGGCGAATGAGCAGTTCTTC | CASSPGVPGGANEQFF
TRBJ1-2 | TRBV7-8 | - | - | TGTGCCAGCAGCCTCGGAGGGGTTATCTATGGCTACACCTTC | CASSLGGVIYGYTF
TRBJ1-1 | TRBV14 | - | - | TGTGCCAGCAGCCCTCCGGGCATGGACACTGAAGCTTTCTTT | CASSPPGMDTEAFF
TRBJ2-7 | TRBV9 | many | TRBD1 | TGTGCCAGCAGCGTGGCCCCGACAGGGGCTCAATCCTACGAGCAGTACTTC | CASSVAPTGAQSYEQYF
TRBJ2-5 | TRBV7-2 | many | - | TGTGCCAGCGAGAGGAACAGGCAAGAGACCCAGTACTTC | CASERNRQETQYF
TRBJ2-3 | TRBV7-3 | - | TRBD1 | TGTGCCAGCAGCTCCATAGGGGGCGGCGCAGATACGCAGTATTTT | CASSSIGGGADTQYF
TRBJ2-3 | TRBV30 | few | TRBD2 | TGTGCCTGGGAGCGGGGCCTCACAGATACGCAGTATTTT | CAWERGLTDTQYF
TRBJ2-1 | TRBV12-3/TRBV12-4 | many | - | TGTGCCAGCAGTCCCTCGGGCAATGAGCAGTTCTTC | CASSPSGNEQFF
TRBJ2-3 | TRBV2 | - | - | TGTGCCAGCCGACAGCTCAGAAATACAGATACGCAGTATTTT | CASRQLRNTDTQYF
TRBJ2-3 | TRBV27 | many | TRBD1 | TGTGCCAGCAGTTCTGGGACAGGTCTCACAGATACGCAGTATTTT | CASSSGTGLTDTQYF
TRBJ2-7 | TRBV12-3/TRBV12-4 | many | TRBD1 | TGTGCCAGCAGTACAGGGGGGAGCCTCTACGAGCAGTACTTC | CASSTGGSLYEQYF
TRBJ2-7 | TRBV18 | few | - | TGTGCCAGCTCACCACAGACAGACGGCGAGCAGTACTTC | CASSPQTDGEQYF
TRBJ2-5 | TRBV7-6 | - | TRBD2 | TGTGCCAGCGGCTTATTCGGGCCTAGCGGGGGGTACCAAGAGACCCAGTACTTC | CASGLFGPSGGYQETQYF
TRBJ1-2 | TRBV6-5 | few | TRBD1 | TGTGCCAGCAGTTACTCACAGGGGAAAAAGGGCGCTAACTATGGCTACACCTTC | CASSYSQGKKGANYGYTF
TRBJ1-1 | TRBV10-3 | - | TRBD1 | TGTGCCACCGTTGACAGGGGGGGGACTGAAGCTTTCTTT | CATVDRGGTEAFF
TRBJ2-7 | TRBV7-2 | once | - | TGTGCCAGCAGCCTCGGACAGCGCATCTACTCCTACGAGCAGTACTTC | CASSLGQRIYSYEQYF
TRBJ1-1 | TRBV7-9 | - | TRBD1 | TGTGCCAGCAGCTTAAGGGTTGGGACAGGCGACTTGAACACTGAAGCTTTCTTT | CASSLRVGTGDLNTEAFF
TRBJ2-1 | TRBV7-3 | - | - | TGTGCCAGCAGCTTAGGAGTAGGGGCCTACAATGAGCAGTTCTTC | CASSLGVGAYNEQFF
TRBJ2-7 | TRBV6-1 | - | - | TGTGCCAGCAGTGAAGTCCAGGACGAGCAGTACTTC | CASSEVQDEQYF
TRBJ1-5 | TRBV19 | - | - | TGTGCCAGTAGTATGGGACGACTGAGGGCCTATAGCAATCAGCCCCAGCATTTT | CASSMGRLRAYSNQPQHF
TRBJ1-2 | TRBV28 | few | - | TGTGCCAGCAGTTTAGTGGGGCAATATGGCTACACCTTC | CASSLVGQYGYTF
TRBJ1-3 | TRBV3-1 | - | TRBD1 | TGTGCCAGCAGCCCTATGACAGGGGCCGCCACCATATATTTT | CASSPMTGAATIYF
TRBJ2-1 | TRBV20-1 | many | TRBD2 | TGCAGTGCAACTACTCTAGCGGGGTCCTACAATGAGCAGTTCTTC | CSATTLAGSYNEQFF
TRBJ2-2 | TRBV4-1 | - | - | TGCGCCAGCAGCCAAGAACTAAGCAGGGGAGAACCCGGGGAGCTGTTTTTT | CASSQELSRGEPGELFF
TRBJ2-7 | TRBV19 | - | TRBD1 | TGTGCCAGCCAGGACAGGGGGTCCTACGAGCAGTACTTC | CASQDRGSYEQYF
TRBJ2-1 | TRBV5-5 | - | TRBD1 | TGTGCCAGCAGTATTATCACCGGGACAGGCCGCGGGGATGAGCAGTTCTTC | CASSIITGTGRGDEQFF
TRBJ1-2 | TRBV4-1 | - | TRBD1 | TGCGCCAGCAAGCCGAGACAGGGAGAAGGATACGGCTACACCTTC | CASKPRQGEGYGYTF
TRBJ2-3 | TRBV18 | - | TRBD2 | TGTGCCAGCTCACCAGCCCGGGAGGCAGATACGCAGTATTTT | CASSPAREADTQYF
TRBJ2-7 | TRBV25-1 | few | - | TGTGCCAGCAGTGAACTGAGGGAAGGGGGAAGGGAGCAGTACTTC | CASSELREGGREQYF
TRBJ2-7 | TRBV12-3/TRBV12-4 | many | - | TGTGCCAGCAGTGCCGGGACATCGCCCTACGAGCAGTACTTC | CASSAGTSPYEQYF
TRBJ2-1 | TRBV5-1 | many | TRBD2 | TGCGCCAGCAGCACAGGTGGGACTAGCGGAGGGTACAATGAGCAGTTCTTC | CASSTGGTSGGYNEQFF
TRBJ2-1 | TRBV24-1 | many | TRBD1 | TGTGCCACCAGTGATTACCCGGGACAGGGTTATAGCTCCTACAATGAGCAGTTCTTC | CATSDYPGQGYSSYNEQFF
TRBJ2-7 | TRBV28 | many | - | TGTGCCAGCAGCCGGACCCTCGGACCCTACGAGCAGTACTTC | CASSRTLGPYEQYF
TRBJ2-1 | TRBV11-2 | - | - | TGTGCCAGCAGCTTAGTAAGAGGCGCCAATGAGCAGTTCTTC | CASSLVRGANEQFF
TRBJ2-1 | TRBV6-5 | many | TRBD2 | TGTGCCAGCAGTTACTCCAAGCAGCGGGGGGCTACCAGGTATGAGCAGTTCTTC | CASSYSKQRGATRYEQFF
TRBJ2-3 | TRBV5-6 | many | - | TGTGCCAGCAGCTTGGCACGCGCGGATCCTAGCACAGATACGCAGTATTTT | CASSLARADPSTDTQYF
TRBJ1-5 | TRBV28 | - | - | TGTGCCAGCAGGCCGGGGGGGATTGGTCAGCCCCAGCATTTT | CASRPGGIGQPQHF
TRBJ1-1 | TRBV9 | few | TRBD1 | TGTGCCAGCAGTTCCAACACAGGGGGCACTGAAGCTTTCTTT | CASSSNTGGTEAFF
TRBJ2-1 | TRBV18 | few | TRBD2 | TGTGCCAGCTCACCTCCTAAGCGGGGATCCTACAATGAGCAGTTCTTC | CASSPPKRGSYNEQFF
TRBJ2-5 | TRBV14 | few | - | TGTGCCAGCAGCCTTCGTCAGGTTTTAGGAGAGACCCAGTACTTC | CASSLRQVLGETQYF
TRBJ1-4 | TRBV5-1 | many | - | TGCGCCAGCAGCTTGGAGGGAGGGCTAACTAATGAAAAACTGTTTTTT | CASSLEGGLTNEKLFF